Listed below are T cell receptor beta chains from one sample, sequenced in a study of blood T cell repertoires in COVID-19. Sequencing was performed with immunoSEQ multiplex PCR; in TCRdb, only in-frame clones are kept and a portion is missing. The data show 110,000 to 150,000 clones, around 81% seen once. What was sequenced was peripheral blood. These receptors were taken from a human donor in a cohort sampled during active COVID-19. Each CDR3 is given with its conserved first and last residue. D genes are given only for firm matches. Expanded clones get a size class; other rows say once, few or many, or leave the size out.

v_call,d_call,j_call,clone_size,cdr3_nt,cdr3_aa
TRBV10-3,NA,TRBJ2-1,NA,TGTGCCATCAGTGCACCCGAAGGGGGGGTCTATGAGCAGTTCTTC,CAISAPEGGVYEQFF
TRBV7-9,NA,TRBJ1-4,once,TGTGCCAGTCGGGCAGGGTCAGTTGAAAAACTGTTTTTT,CASRAGSVEKLFF
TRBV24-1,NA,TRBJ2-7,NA,TGTGCCACCTCGGGAAGGGGAGGTAACTACGAGCAGTACTTC,CATSGRGGNYEQYF
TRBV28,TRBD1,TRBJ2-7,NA,TGTGCCAGCAGACTTGACAGGGGTATATCCTACGAGCAGTACTTC,CASRLDRGISYEQYF
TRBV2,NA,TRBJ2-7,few,TGTGCCACCGCAGTTGACGGAACAGGCTTGGGGGGTTGCTTC,CATAVDGTGLGGCF
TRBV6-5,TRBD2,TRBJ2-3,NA,TGTGCCAGCAGTTACGTGGGCGGGAGGGTACCAGATACGCAGTATTTT,CASSYVGGRVPDTQYF
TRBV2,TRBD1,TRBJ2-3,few,TGTGCCAGCAGCGGGACAGGGGATCGGACAGATACGCAGTATTTT,CASSGTGDRTDTQYF
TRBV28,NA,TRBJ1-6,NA,TGTGCCAGCAGTCCTCGCCGAGGGCTTCTTAATTCACCCCTCCACTTT,CASSPRRGLLNSPLHF
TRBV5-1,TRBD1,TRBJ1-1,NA,TGCGCCAGCCGGACAGGGTTTGGCACTGAAGCTTTCTTT,CASRTGFGTEAFF
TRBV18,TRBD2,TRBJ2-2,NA,TGTGCCAGCTCACCACCGAAACTAGCGGGAGGAACCGGGGAGCTGTTTTTT,CASSPPKLAGGTGELFF
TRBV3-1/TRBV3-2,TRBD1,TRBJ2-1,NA,TGTGCCAGCGGGACAGGGGGCTTTGAGCAGTTCTTC,CASGTGGFEQFF
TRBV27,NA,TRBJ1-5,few,TGTGCCAGCAGTACGACAGTACGTCAGCCCCAGCATTTT,CASSTTVRQPQHF
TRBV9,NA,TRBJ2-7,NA,TGTGCCCCGCAGAGGGCAGGGGTGAGCTCCTACGAGCAGTACTTC,CAPQRAGVSSYEQYF
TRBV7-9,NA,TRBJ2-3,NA,TGTGCCAGCAGCGGGGCCTCAGATACGCAGTATTTT,CASSGASDTQYF
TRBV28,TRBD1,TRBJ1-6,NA,TGTGCCACCCAGACAGGGTTTTCACCCCTCCACTTT,CATQTGFSPLHF
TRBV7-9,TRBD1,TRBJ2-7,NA,TGTGCCAGCAGCCATATATCCGGGGGACAGGGGGACTACGAGCAGTACTTC,CASSHISGGQGDYEQYF
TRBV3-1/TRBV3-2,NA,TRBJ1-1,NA,TGTGCCACCCGCGGCGGCACTGAAGCTTTCTTT,CATRGGTEAFF
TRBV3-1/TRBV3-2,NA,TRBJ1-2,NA,TGTGCCAGCAGCCAAGATAGTGGGGCCCATGGCTACACCTTC,CASSQDSGAHGYTF
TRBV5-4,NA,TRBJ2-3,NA,TGTGCCAGCAGCTTGAAGGGGGACCCCACAGATACGCAGTATTTT,CASSLKGDPTDTQYF
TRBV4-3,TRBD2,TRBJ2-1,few,TGCGCCAGCAGCCAAGAGATCGGAGTAGCGGGAGGCGTATATGAGCAGTTCTTC,CASSQEIGVAGGVYEQFF
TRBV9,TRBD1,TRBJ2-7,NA,TGTGCCAGCAGCAAAGGGACAGGAGAGTTCTACGAGCAGTACTTC,CASSKGTGEFYEQYF
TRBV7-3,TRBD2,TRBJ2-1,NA,TGTGCCAGCAGCCGGACTAGCGGGAATTCCTACAATGAGCAGTTCTTC,CASSRTSGNSYNEQFF
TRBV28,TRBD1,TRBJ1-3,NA,TGTGCCAGCAGTTTATGGGAACCACAGGGGCGTGGAAACACCATATATTTT,CASSLWEPQGRGNTIYF
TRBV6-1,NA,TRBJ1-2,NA,TGTGCCAGCAGTGAAGCGGGGGCGCGGATGGGATATGGCTACACCTTC,CASSEAGARMGYGYTF
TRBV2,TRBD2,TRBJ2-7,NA,TGTGCCAGCAGTGTTTATAAGCGGGGCCTCGGGACGTTC,CASSVYKRGLGTF
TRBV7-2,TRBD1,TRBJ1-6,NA,TGTGCCAGCAGCTCGCGTCATGACAGGGTGAATTCACCCCTCCACTTT,CASSSRHDRVNSPLHF
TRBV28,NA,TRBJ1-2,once,TGTGCCAGCCGATTAGAGTCCTATGGCTACACCTTC,CASRLESYGYTF
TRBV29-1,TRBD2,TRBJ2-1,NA,TGCAGCGTTGCCCCTGGGGGGGGAGCTGAGCAGTTCTTC,CSVAPGGGAEQFF
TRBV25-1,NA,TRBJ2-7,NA,TGTGCCAGCAACAGACAGGACGAGCAGTACTTC,CASNRQDEQYF
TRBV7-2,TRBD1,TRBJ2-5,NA,TGTGCCAGCAGCTTGGGTGACAGGGGTCGGTTAGAGACCCAGTACTTC,CASSLGDRGRLETQYF
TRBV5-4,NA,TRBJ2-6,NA,TGTGCCAGCAGCTTAGCCGGGACTGGGGCCAACGTCCTGACTTTC,CASSLAGTGANVLTF
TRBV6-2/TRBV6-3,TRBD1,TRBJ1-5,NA,TGTGCCAGCAGTTACTTCGGACAGGCGCCAAATCAGCCCCAGCATTTT,CASSYFGQAPNQPQHF
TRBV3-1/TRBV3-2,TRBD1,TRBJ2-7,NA,TGTGCCAGCAGCGCACAGGGGGTTTCCTACGAGCAGTACTTC,CASSAQGVSYEQYF
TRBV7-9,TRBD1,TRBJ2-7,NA,TGTGCCAGCAGCTTTACAGGGGGCTCTCCTAACGAGCAGTACTTC,CASSFTGGSPNEQYF
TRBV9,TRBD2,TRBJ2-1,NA,TGTGCCAGCAGCGCACCCCCAAAAACAGCGGGAGACCACAATGAGCAGTTCTTC,CASSAPPKTAGDHNEQFF
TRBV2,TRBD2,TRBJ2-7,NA,TGTGCCAGCAGTCCACTACGGACTAGTAATGAGCAGTACTTC,CASSPLRTSNEQYF
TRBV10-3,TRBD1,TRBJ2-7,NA,TGTGCCATCAGTGGGGGGACAGGGGGCTCTTACGAGCAGTACTTC,CAISGGTGGSYEQYF
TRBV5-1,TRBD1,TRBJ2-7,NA,TGCGCCAGCAGCGACCAGGGGGCAAGCGACGAGCAGTACTTC,CASSDQGASDEQYF
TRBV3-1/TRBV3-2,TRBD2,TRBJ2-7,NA,TGTGCCAGCAGCCAAGATCGTATAACTAGCGGGAGGGCTGCCTACGAGCAGTACTTC,CASSQDRITSGRAAYEQYF
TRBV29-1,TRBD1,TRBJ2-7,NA,TGCAGCGTTGAGGGACAGCGGTCCTACGAGCAGTACTTC,CSVEGQRSYEQYF
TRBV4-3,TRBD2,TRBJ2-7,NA,TGCGCCAGCAGTTGGTCTAGCGGGAGTTACGAGCAGTACTTC,CASSWSSGSYEQYF
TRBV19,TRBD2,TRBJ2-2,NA,TGTGCCAGTAGTGCGGCGGGAGAGGCGGGGAACACCGGGGAGCTGTTTTTT,CASSAAGEAGNTGELFF
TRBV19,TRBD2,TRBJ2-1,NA,TGTGCCAGTAGTAGCGGACTAGCGGGAGGGGATGAGCAGTTCTTC,CASSSGLAGGDEQFF
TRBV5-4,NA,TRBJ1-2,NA,TGTGCCAGCAGCTTGTTTAACTCCAACTATGGCTACACCTTC,CASSLFNSNYGYTF
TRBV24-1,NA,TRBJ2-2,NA,TGTGCCACCAGTGACTACAGATTCCTGAACACCGGGGAGCTGTTTTTT,CATSDYRFLNTGELFF
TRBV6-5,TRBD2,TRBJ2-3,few,TGTGCCAGCAGCTACGGGACTAGCGGCCGGGGAGATACGCAGTATTTT,CASSYGTSGRGDTQYF
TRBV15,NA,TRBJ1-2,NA,TGTGCCACCAGCGCGCATAGGGGGGGCTATGGCTACACCTTC,CATSAHRGGYGYTF
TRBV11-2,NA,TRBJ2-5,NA,TGTGCCAGCAGCGTACACATCCAAGAGACCCAGTACTTC,CASSVHIQETQYF
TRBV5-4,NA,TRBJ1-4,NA,TGTGCCAGCAGCTTGGCCCCGGGGTCAACTAATGAAAAACTGTTTTTT,CASSLAPGSTNEKLFF
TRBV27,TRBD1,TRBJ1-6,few,TGTGCCAGCAGGATTCCGGGACAGGGTAATTCACCCCTCCACTTT,CASRIPGQGNSPLHF
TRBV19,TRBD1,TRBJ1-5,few,TGTGCCAGTAATACCGGGACAGGGATGTGGGGGGGCAATCAGCCCCAGCATTTT,CASNTGTGMWGGNQPQHF
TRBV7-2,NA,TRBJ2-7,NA,TGTGCCAGCACCCGCGGGTCTGGCACCCTCTCCTACGAGCAGTACTTC,CASTRGSGTLSYEQYF
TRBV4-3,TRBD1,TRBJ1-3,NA,TGCGCCAGCAGCCAACTCCCTGACAGGGATCGCGGAAACACCATATATTTT,CASSQLPDRDRGNTIYF
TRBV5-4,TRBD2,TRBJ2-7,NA,TGTGCCAGCAGCCCTCAAACTAGCGGGAGATACGAGCAGTACTTC,CASSPQTSGRYEQYF
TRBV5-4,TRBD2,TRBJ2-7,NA,TGTGCCAGCAGCTTAAGCGGGAGTTTAGGGTACGAGCAGTACTTC,CASSLSGSLGYEQYF
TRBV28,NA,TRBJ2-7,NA,TGTGCCAGCAGTTTCCCCAGGTCCTCCTACGAGCAGTACTTC,CASSFPRSSYEQYF
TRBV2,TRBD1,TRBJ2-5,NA,TGTGCCAGCAGTGAATCGACAGGGAAAGAGACCCAGTACTTC,CASSESTGKETQYF
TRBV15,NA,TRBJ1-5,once,TGTGCCACCAGCAGAGGGCCCGGGTCGGATATTAATCAGCCCCAGCATTTT,CATSRGPGSDINQPQHF
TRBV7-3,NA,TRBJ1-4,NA,TGTGCCAGCAGCTATGCCTCTGGGGCTCCTAATGAAAAACTGTTTTTT,CASSYASGAPNEKLFF
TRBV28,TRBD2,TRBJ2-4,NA,TGTGCCAGCAGTTTTGGGACGACTAGCACCTGCTTT,CASSFGTTSTCF